A single sample gave rise to the 10 T cell receptor beta chains below, sequenced in a study of cytomegalovirus exposure and HLA in healthy donors. PCR used 60 Vbeta primers and 13 Jbeta primers. Repertoires were generated with immunoSEQ multiplex PCR, while TCRdb's copy carries only in-frame clones and drops some. The sample consists of some 140,000 clones, about four fifths of them appearing once. Sample: PBMCs. These receptor sequences come from a man between 18 and 35 years old in good health and CMV-seronegative.

A single count supports this clone. This chain joins TRBV7-2 and TRBJ2-7; TRBD1 aligns across 8 bases. CDR1 is SGHTA, CDR2 FQGNSA, per germline. V lost 1 base to trimming and J lost 3 bases; unmatched junction nucleotides: 5. The CDR3 has 15 residues. The CDR3 reads CASSLGNRGNYEQYF. Here the CDR3 DNA reads TGTGCCAGCAGCTTAGGAAACAGGGGGAACTACGAGCAGTACTTC.

This clone has only one observation. The J gene is TRBJ2-1, the V gene TRBV30; no definite D call. CDR1 and CDR2 (germline): GTSNPN, SVGIG (reference sequence). This CDR3 region has 13 residues. Deletions cut 8 bases from V and 0 bases from J, with 11 bases between. The CDR3 is CAGTENSYNEQFF. CDR3 DNA sequence: TGTGCCGGAACAGAGAACTCCTACAATGAGCAGTTCTTC.

The rearrangement uses TRBV7-8 and TRBJ1-5; a possible D gene is TRBD1 (6 bases). V was shortened by 5 bases and J by 7 bases, with 12 bases between the two germline ends. The CDR3 sequence is 13 residues long. Germline values: CDR1 SGHVS, CDR2 FQNEAQ. CDR3 sequence: CASSQNREQPQHF. The CDR3 nucleotides are TGTGCCAGCAGCCAAAACAGGGAACAGCCCCAGCATTTT.

The V and J genes are TRBV11-2 and TRBJ2-6; D possibly corresponds to TRBD1 (5 bases). Deletions cut 5 bases from V and 17 bases from J, with 19 bases between. CDR1 SGHAT and CDR2 FQNNGV come from the germline V gene. This CDR3 region has 13 residues. The CDR3 region is CASSPSGANAMTF. In nucleotides, the CDR3 is TGTGCCAGCAGCCCCTCTGGGGCCAACGCGATGACTTTC.

The genes are TRBV15 and TRBJ2-1; 7 positions agree with TRBD1. Germline V CDR1 and CDR2: LNHNV, YYDKDF (reference sequence). V lost 11 bases to trimming and J lost 5 bases; unmatched junction nucleotides: 9. The CDR3 spans 13 residues. The CDR3 loop is CAVRQGWDNEQFF. CDR3 in DNA: TGTGCCGTCAGACAGGGTTGGGACAATGAGCAGTTCTTC.

The gene calls are TRBV27 and TRBJ2-1, with 12 bases aligning to TRBD1. This CDR3 comprises 15 residues. V shed 3 bases and J 8 bases; nucleotides not matched to a gene: 5. In germline, CDR1 is MNHEY, CDR2 SMNVEV (reference sequence). CDR3: CASSFDRDRGHEQFF. The DNA of the CDR3 is TGTGCCAGCAGTTTCGACCGGGACAGGGGGCATGAGCAGTTCTTC.

This chain uses TRBV20-1 with TRBJ1-3; D unresolved. CDR3 length: 11 amino acids. Between the trimmed V and J ends, which lost 5 bases and 3 bases, there was a span of 5 bases. CDR1 is DFQATT and CDR2 is SNEGSKA in the germline V gene (reference sequence). The CDR3, as DNA: TGCAGTGCTCCTAGTGGAAACACCATATATTTT. It specifies CSAPSGNTIYF.

This rearrangement joins TRBV5-6 to TRBJ1-5; no clear D gene. The germline gives CDR1 SGHDT, CDR2 YYEEEE. The CDR3 is 13 amino acids. V lost 0 bases, J lost 4 bases, and 5 bases lay in between. CDR3 nucleotide sequence: TGTGCCAGCAGCTTGGGACAAAATCAGCCCCAGCATTTT. Protein sequence: CASSLGQNQPQHF.

This clone was observed a handful of times. The rearrangement joins TRBV7-2 to TRBJ1-2; 7 bases agree with TRBD1. This CDR3 is 15 amino acids long. V shed 0 bases, J shed 7 bases, and the junction held 8 bases outside the gene matches. Germline V gives CDR1 SGHTA, CDR2 FQGNSA. The CDR3 DNA is TGTGCCAGCAGCTTAGCCGTAGGGGGCGGTGGTGGCTACACCTTC. It translates to CASSLAVGGGGGYTF.

The V call is TRBV13, the J call TRBJ2-1, with 10 bases that match TRBD2. The CDR3 totals 15 residues. Unmatched junction bases numbered 8, after V lost 5 bases and J lost 7 bases. CDR1 PRHDT and CDR2 FYEKMQ come from the germline V gene (reference sequence). The CDR3, as DNA: TGTGCCAGCAGCCCCAGCGGGGGGGCGGGGAATGAGCAGTTCTTC. Translated, it gives CASSPSGGAGNEQFF.